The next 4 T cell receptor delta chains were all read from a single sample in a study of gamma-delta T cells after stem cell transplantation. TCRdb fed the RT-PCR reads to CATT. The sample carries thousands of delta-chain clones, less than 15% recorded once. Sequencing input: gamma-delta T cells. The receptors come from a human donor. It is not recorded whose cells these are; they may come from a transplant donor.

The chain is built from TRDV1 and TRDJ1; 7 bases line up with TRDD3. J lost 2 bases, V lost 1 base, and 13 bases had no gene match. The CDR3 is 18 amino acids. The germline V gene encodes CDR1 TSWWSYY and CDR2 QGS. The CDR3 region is CALGEQGSRRGDTDKLIF. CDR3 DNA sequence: TGTGCTCTTGGGGAACAAGGGTCTCGGCGGGGGGATACCGATAAACTCATCTTT.

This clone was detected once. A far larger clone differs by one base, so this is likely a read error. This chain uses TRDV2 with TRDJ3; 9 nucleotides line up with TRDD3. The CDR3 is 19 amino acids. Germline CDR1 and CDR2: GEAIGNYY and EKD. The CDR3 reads CSCDTYWGTLSWDTRQMFF. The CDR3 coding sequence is TGTTCCTGTGACACGTACTGGGGGACCCTCTCCTGGGACACCCGACAGATGTTTTTC.

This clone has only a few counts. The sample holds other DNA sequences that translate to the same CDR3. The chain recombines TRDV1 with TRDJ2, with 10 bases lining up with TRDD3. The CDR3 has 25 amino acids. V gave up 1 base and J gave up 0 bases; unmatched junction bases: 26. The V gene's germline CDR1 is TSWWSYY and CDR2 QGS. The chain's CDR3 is CALGEPPPIYTLAWGITPLTAQLFF. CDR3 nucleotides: TGTGCTCTTGGGGAACCCCCCCCGATCTATACTCTCGCCTGGGGGATAACCCCTTTGACAGCACAACTCTTCTTT.

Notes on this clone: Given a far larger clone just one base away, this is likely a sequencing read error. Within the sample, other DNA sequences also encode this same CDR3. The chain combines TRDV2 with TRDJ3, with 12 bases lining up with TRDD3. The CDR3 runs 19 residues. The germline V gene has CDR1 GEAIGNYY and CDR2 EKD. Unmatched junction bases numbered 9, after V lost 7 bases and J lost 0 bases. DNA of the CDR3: TGTGCCTGCGATCCTCCTGGGGGATACGTCTCCTGGGACACCCGACAGATGTTTTTC. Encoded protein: CACDPPGGYVSWDTRQMFF.